These 6 T cell receptor beta chains share one sample of origin, sequenced in a study of T-cell memory formation after mild COVID-19. TCRdb re-analysed the 5' RACE reads in MiXCR, keeping a single row per CDR3 protein. The data hold 300,000 to 400,000 distinct CDR3 sequences, with approximately 21% observed a single time. Sequenced sample: PBMCs or a T cell subset sorted from them (not recorded which). The receptors come from an adult woman who had mild COVID-19 (a few samples of this study predate the infection). Cell type and time point are not known.

J is TRBJ1-2 and V is TRBV4-1; weak D call: TRBD1 (6 bases). The CDR3 is 17 residues long. The germline V and J ends were trimmed by 1 base and 8 bases, with 23 bases remaining between them. Looked up from germline, CDR1 is MGHRA and CDR2 is YSYEKL. In nucleotides, the CDR3 is TGCGCCAGCAGCCAAGTATCCCAGGGGACGTTAAGTAGGGGCTACACCTTC. This codes for CASSQVSQGTLSRGYTF.

This chain uses TRBV5-1 with TRBJ2-1; D not certain. CDR1 and CDR2 from the germline V gene are SGHRS and YFSETQ. V lost 1 base and J lost 6, with 14 bases in between. This CDR3 is 15 amino acids long. The CDR3 coding sequence is TGCGCCAGCAGCTTGTCAAGTCCGGGCGTCAATGAGCAGTTCTTC. This sequence encodes CASSLSSPGVNEQFF.

This clonotype was found a few times. The chain has TRBV9 and TRBJ2-1; TRBD1 matches 8 bases. The ends lost 0 bases at V and 4 bases at J; junction bases unmatched: 6. This CDR3 has 16 residues. Germline loops: CDR1 SGDLS, CDR2 YYNGEE. The CDR3 region is CASSVAGRGQYNEQFF. CDR3 sequence (DNA): TGTGCCAGCAGCGTAGCGGGCAGGGGGCAGTACAATGAGCAGTTCTTC.

The chain couples TRBV20-1 to TRBJ1-6, with D hard to call. V was cut by 3 bases and J by 7 bases, with 16 bases left in between. The CDR3 covers 15 residues. CDR1 DFQATT and CDR2 SNEGSKA come from the germline V gene (reference sequence). CDR3 sequence: CSASPTTAGNSPLHF. The CDR3 DNA reads as TGCAGTGCTAGCCCCACGACCGCTGGGAATTCACCCCTCCACTTT.

The sample holds a few counts of this clonotype. V and J are TRBV11-2 and TRBJ2-1, with D hard to call. This CDR3 has 13 amino acids. Trimming stripped 0 bases from V and 4 bases from J, with 4 bases between. Germline V gene lookup returns CDR1 SGHAT and CDR2 FQNNGV. The CDR3 spells CASSLEAYNEQFF. CDR3 DNA sequence: TGTGCCAGCAGCTTAGAGGCGTACAATGAGCAGTTCTTC.

This rearrangement joins TRBV4-2 to TRBJ2-7; TRBD1 matches 7 bases. Per germline, CDR1 LGHNA and CDR2 YNFKEQ. This CDR3 spans 14 amino acids. Trimming took 0 bases from V and 5 from J; bases not matched to a gene: 4. The CDR3 nucleotides read TGTGCCAGCAGCCAAGATGACAGGGTCCACGAGCAGTACTTC. As protein: CASSQDDRVHEQYF.